One and the same sample provided the 12 T cell receptor beta chains below, sequenced in a study of technical replicates of blood from a handful of donors. The protocol was immunoSEQ multiplex PCR, while the TCRdb copy is restricted to in-frame clones and leaves out a portion. The table shows roughly 90,000 clones, with about 94% occurring only once. Sequencing was performed on T cells isolated from PBMCs. These receptors were collected from a human donor in good health.

The chain carries TRBV5-4 and TRBJ2-5, with TRBD1 matching over 10 bases. This CDR3 comprises 14 residues. The V gene's germline CDR1 is SGHNT and CDR2 YYREEE (reference sequence). V trimming: 4 bases; J trimming: 5 bases; junction bases outside the gene matches: 5. This CDR3 is CASSQTGGAETQYF. In nucleotides, the CDR3 is TGTGCCAGCAGCCAGACAGGGGGCGCGGAGACCCAGTACTTC.

The gene calls are TRBV28 and TRBJ2-1, with D tentatively TRBD2 (6 bases). Trimming removed 1 base at V and 0 bases at J, with 10 bases between. The germline CDR1 and CDR2 sequences are MDHEN and SYDVKM. This CDR3 is 16 amino acids long. The CDR3 reads CASSLSSGSSYNEQFF. CDR3 in DNA: TGTGCCAGCAGTTTATCGTCCGGGAGCTCCTACAATGAGCAGTTCTTC.

The V and J genes are TRBV9 and TRBJ2-3; D gene unclear. Germline V gives CDR1 SGDLS, CDR2 YYNGEE. This CDR3 is built from 14 residues. Trimming removed 0 bases at V and 6 bases at J, with 11 bases between. The CDR3 bases are TGTGCCAGCAGCGTAGGGGCAGATACCGATACGCAGTATTTT. Amino acids: CASSVGADTDTQYF.

The gene calls are TRBV6-6 and TRBJ1-6, with a possible D match to TRBD1 (5 bases). The CDR3 extends over 15 amino acids. The germline V and J ends were trimmed by 0 bases and 11 bases, with 14 bases remaining between them. CDR1 MNHNY and CDR2 SVGAGI come from the germline V gene (reference sequence). The CDR3 nucleotides are TGTGCCAGCAGTTACTCGGATCGGAAAGGGGCACCCCTCCACTTT. Translated, it gives CASSYSDRKGAPLHF.

The chain carries TRBV7-2 and TRBJ2-7, with 7 bases matching TRBD1. CDR1 SGHTA and CDR2 FQGNSA come from the germline V gene. With 1 base clipped from V and 3 bases from J, the junction kept 6 bases outside the gene matches. The CDR3 sequence is 15 residues long. The CDR3 reads CASSLGGSGGYEQYF. The CDR3 DNA is TGTGCCAGCAGCTTAGGCGGGTCAGGGGGCTACGAGCAGTACTTC.

CDR3 in DNA: TGTGCCAGCTCAGTGGTGAATAGCTACAATGAGCAGTTCTTC. Protein: CASSVVNSYNEQFF. The chain recombines TRBV18 with TRBJ2-1; the D is unclear. Germline CDR1 reads KGHSH; CDR2 reads LQKENI. The CDR3 has 14 amino acids. V was trimmed by 5 bases and J by 3 bases, leaving 11 bases between them.

The chain employs TRBV7-9 and TRBJ1-5; 7 bases fit TRBD1. The CDR3 contains 15 residues. The germline V gene encodes CDR1 SEHNR and CDR2 FQNEAQ (reference sequence). The V and J ends lost 4 bases and 5 bases, in that order; junction bases with no gene match: 8. CDR3 residues: CASSSQGSMDQPQHF. The CDR3 nucleotides are TGTGCCAGCAGCTCACAGGGGTCGATGGATCAGCCCCAGCATTTT.

J is TRBJ1-2 and V is TRBV6-5; TRBD1 might be the D (6 bases). The V and J ends lost 4 bases and 3 bases respectively, with 12 bases between them. This CDR3 has 14 residues. Per the germline V gene, CDR1 is MNHEY and CDR2 is SVGAGI. CDR3 coding DNA: TGTGCCAGCAGTTTCCTCGGACAGCACTATGGCTACACCTTC. It yields the protein CASSFLGQHYGYTF.

CDR3 nucleotides: TGTGCCAGTAGTATCGTCCGGGTCGGGGAGCTGTTTTTT. It yields the protein CASSIVRVGELFF. This rearrangement joins TRBV19 to TRBJ2-2, with D uncertain. Germline loops: CDR1 LNHDA, CDR2 SQIVND (reference sequence). The CDR3 runs 13 residues. Trimming left V 3 bases short and J 7 bases short, with 9 bases between.

The chain combines TRBV6-4 with TRBJ2-7; TRBD2 matches 9 bases. The ends lost 3 bases at V and 3 bases at J; junction bases unmatched: 6. Germline CDR1 reads MRHNA; CDR2 reads SNTAGT. The CDR3 loop spans 15 amino acids. Written as DNA, the CDR3 is TGTGCCAGCAGTGAGGTTAGCGGGAGTGTCTACGAGCAGTACTTC. Its protein product is CASSEVSGSVYEQYF.

The count of this clone is one. This rearrangement joins TRBV5-1 to TRBJ2-5; tentatively, D is TRBD1 (6 bases). Germline lookup yields CDR1 SGHRS and CDR2 YFSETQ. The CDR3 totals 15 residues. Between the trimmed V and J ends, which lost 2 bases and 3 bases, there was a span of 14 bases. CDR3 protein: CASSFRQAQEETQYF. The DNA of the CDR3 is TGCGCCAGCAGCTTTCGACAGGCCCAGGAAGAGACCCAGTACTTC.

Only one count was recorded for this clone. This chain uses TRBV5-1 with TRBJ1-1; no clear D gene. This CDR3 is built from 16 residues. Deletions cut 0 bases from V and 10 bases from J, with 22 bases between. CDR1 is SGHRS and CDR2 is YFSETQ in the germline V gene. The CDR3 coding sequence is TGCGCCAGCAGCTTGGCTAACAGCCCCACGTCGTCAGGAGCTTTCTTT. Its translation is CASSLANSPTSSGAFF.